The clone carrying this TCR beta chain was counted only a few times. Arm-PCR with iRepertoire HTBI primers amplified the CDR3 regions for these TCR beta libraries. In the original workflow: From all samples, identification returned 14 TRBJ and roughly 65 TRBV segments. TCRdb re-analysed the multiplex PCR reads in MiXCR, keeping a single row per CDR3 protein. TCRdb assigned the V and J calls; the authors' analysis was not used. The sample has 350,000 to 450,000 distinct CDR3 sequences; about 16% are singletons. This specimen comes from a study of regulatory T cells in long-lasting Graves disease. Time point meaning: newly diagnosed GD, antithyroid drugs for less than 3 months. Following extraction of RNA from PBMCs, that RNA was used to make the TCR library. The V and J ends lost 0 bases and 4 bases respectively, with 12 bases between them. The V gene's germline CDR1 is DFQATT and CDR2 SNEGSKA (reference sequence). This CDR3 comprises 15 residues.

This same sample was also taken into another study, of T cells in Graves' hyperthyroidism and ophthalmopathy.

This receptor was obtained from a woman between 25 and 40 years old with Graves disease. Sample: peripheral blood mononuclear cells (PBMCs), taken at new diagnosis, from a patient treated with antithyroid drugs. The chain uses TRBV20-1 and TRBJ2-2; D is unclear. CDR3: CSARDGKGGTGELFF. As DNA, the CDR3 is TGCAGTGCTAGAGATGGGAAGGGCGGCACCGGGGAGCTGTTTTTT.